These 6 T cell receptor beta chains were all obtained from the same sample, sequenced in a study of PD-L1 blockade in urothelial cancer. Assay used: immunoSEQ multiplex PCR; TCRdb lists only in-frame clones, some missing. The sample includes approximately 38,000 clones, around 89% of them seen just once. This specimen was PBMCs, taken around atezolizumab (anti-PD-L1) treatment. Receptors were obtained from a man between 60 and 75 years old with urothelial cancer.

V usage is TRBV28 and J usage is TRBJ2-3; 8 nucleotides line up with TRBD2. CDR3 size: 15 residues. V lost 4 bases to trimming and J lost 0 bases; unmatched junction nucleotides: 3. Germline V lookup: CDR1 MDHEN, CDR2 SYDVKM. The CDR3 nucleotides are TGTGCCAGCAGTTATACTAGCGGAAGCACAGATACGCAGTATTTT. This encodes CASSYTSGSTDTQYF.

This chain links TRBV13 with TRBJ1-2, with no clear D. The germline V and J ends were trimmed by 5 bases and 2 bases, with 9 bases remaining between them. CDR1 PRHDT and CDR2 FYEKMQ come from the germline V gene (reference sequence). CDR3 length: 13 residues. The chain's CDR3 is CASSVTENYGYTF. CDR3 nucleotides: TGTGCCAGCAGCGTCACAGAAAACTATGGCTACACCTTC.

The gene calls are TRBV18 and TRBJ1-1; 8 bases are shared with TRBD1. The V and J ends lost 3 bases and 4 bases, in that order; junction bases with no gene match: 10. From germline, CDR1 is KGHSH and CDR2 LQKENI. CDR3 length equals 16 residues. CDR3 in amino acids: CASSPRQGARGTEAFF. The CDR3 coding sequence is TGTGCCAGCTCACCGAGGCAGGGGGCCCGTGGCACTGAAGCTTTCTTT.

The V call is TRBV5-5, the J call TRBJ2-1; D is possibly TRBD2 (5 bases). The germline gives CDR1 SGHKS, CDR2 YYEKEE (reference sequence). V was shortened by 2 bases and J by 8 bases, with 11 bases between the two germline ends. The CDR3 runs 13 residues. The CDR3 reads CASSFRGIDEQFF. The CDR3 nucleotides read TGTGCCAGCAGCTTTAGAGGGATCGATGAGCAGTTCTTC.

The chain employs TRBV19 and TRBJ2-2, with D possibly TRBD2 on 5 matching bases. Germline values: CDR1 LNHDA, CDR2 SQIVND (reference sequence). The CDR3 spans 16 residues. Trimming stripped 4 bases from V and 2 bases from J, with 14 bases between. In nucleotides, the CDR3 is TGTGCCAGTAGTACCCAGGAACGGGGAAACACCGGGGAGCTGTTTTTT. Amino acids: CASSTQERGNTGELFF.

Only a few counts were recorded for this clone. Here the CDR3 reads CASSAQGNTEAFF. The CDR3 DNA sequence: TGTGCCAGCAGCGCTCAGGGGAACACTGAAGCTTTCTTT. The chain is built from TRBV9 and TRBJ1-1, with D tentatively TRBD1 (5 bases). The CDR3 runs to 13 residues. Germline CDR1 reads SGDLS; CDR2 reads YYNGEE. Deletions cut 3 bases from V and 1 base from J, with 7 bases between.